Listed here are 30 T cell receptor beta chains from one sample, sequenced in a study of beta chain features in type 1 diabetes. Investigators reverse transcribed all isolated RNA, so they sequenced expressed TCRB transcripts. Sequencing used immunoSEQ multiplex PCR; TCRdb keeps in-frame clones, though not all of them. The table includes 850,000 to 900,000 clones, 17% detected once. Sequencing input: naive CD4+ T cells from blood. Every receptor here comes from a woman younger than 35 in good health.

The rearrangement uses TRBV29-1 and TRBJ2-1; TRBD2 matches 10 bases. The CDR3 loop spans 16 amino acids. V trimming: 6 bases; J trimming: 8 bases; junction bases outside the gene matches: 16. The V gene's germline CDR1 is SQVTM and CDR2 ANQGSEA. In DNA, the CDR3 is TGCAGCGTGGCAGGCACGAGCGGGAGGGCGCGGGATGAGCAGTTCTTC. Protein: CSVAGTSGRARDEQFF.

For this clone: The same CDR3 can be traced to other DNA sequences in this sample. The rearrangement joins TRBV20-1 to TRBJ2-3; unclear D gene. The CDR3 length is 11 residues. From germline, CDR1 is DFQATT and CDR2 SNEGSKA (reference sequence). Trimming took off 5 bases at V and 0 bases at J, with 3 bases between the two ends. The CDR3 DNA reads TGCAGTGCTGGTAGCACAGATACGCAGTATTTT. Translation: CSAGSTDTQYF.

This clone has more than one count but fewer than ten. The same CDR3 is also encoded by other DNA sequences in this sample. The rearrangement uses TRBV5-1 and TRBJ2-5, with 7 nucleotides matching TRBD2. V shed 0 bases, J shed 4 bases, and the junction held 3 bases outside the gene matches. The CDR3 runs to 14 residues. Germline CDR1 SGHRS, CDR2 YFSETQ. CDR3 sequence reads: CASSLAAGRETQYF. CDR3 coding DNA: TGCGCCAGCAGCTTGGCAGCGGGACGAGAGACCCAGTACTTC.

For this clone: The same CDR3 arises from other DNA sequences in this sample as well. The rearrangement uses TRBV5-1 and TRBJ2-2; 7 bases line up with TRBD2. J was trimmed by 3 bases and V by 4 bases; bases with no gene match: 6. The CDR3 totals 15 residues. Germline assignment: CDR1 SGHRS and CDR2 YFSETQ. In DNA form, the CDR3 reads TGCGCCAGCAGCCCTTCTAGCGGTTACACCGGGGAGCTGTTTTTT. It specifies CASSPSSGYTGELFF. The full variable domain, its missing parts supplied by reference TRBV5-1 and TRBJ2-2, is KAGVTQTPRYLIKTRGQQVTLSCSPISGHRSVSWYQQTPGQGLQFLFEYFSETQRNKGNFPGRFSGRQFSNSRSEMNVSTLELGDSALYLCASSPSSGYTGELFFGEGSRLTVL.

A remark on this clone: Germline is not matched at one junction end, which may reflect a read error. The genes are TRBV7-7 and TRBJ2-5, with D maybe TRBD2 (6 bases). The germline V gene encodes CDR1 SSHAT and CDR2 FNYEAQ (reference sequence). The CDR3 consists of 17 residues. The CDR3 here is CASSSGGGGSFQETQYF. The CDR3 nucleotides are TGTGCTAGCAGCTCCGGGGGAGGCGGAAGCTTCCAAGAGACCCAGTACTTC.

The gene calls are TRBV11-1 and TRBJ2-7; D is unresolved. The CDR3 is 11 amino acids. Trimming shortened V by 5 bases and J by 3 bases, and 5 bases separated the two germline ends. Germline V gene lookup returns CDR1 SGHAT and CDR2 FQDESV (reference sequence). The CDR3 DNA reads TGTGCCAGCAGCCAAGACTACGAGCAGTACTTC. As protein: CASSQDYEQYF.

The V and J genes are TRBV7-9 and TRBJ2-1; D possibly corresponds to TRBD2 (5 bases). This CDR3 spans 19 amino acids. Trimming cost V 5 bases and J 0 bases, with 23 bases left between them. Germline CDR1 and CDR2: SEHNR and FQNEAQ (reference sequence). CDR3 loop: CASSPLPGIMGSSYNEQFF. The CDR3 DNA reads TGTGCCAGCAGCCCTCTGCCTGGAATCATGGGGAGCTCCTACAATGAGCAGTTCTTC. The full variable domain, with the rest looked up from reference TRBV7-9 and TRBJ2-1, is DTGVSQNPRHKITKRGQNVTFRCDPISEHNRLYWYRQTLGQGPEFLTYFQNEAQLEKSRLLSDRFSAERPKGSFSTLEIQRTEQGDSAMYLCASSPLPGIMGSSYNEQFFGPGTRLTVL.

The rearrangement uses TRBV18 and TRBJ2-7; maybe TRBD2 (6 bases). The V end was cut by 4 bases, the J end by 0 bases, with 7 bases between. The CDR3 runs 13 residues. Per germline, CDR1 KGHSH and CDR2 LQKENI. CDR3 in amino acids: CASSLSGSYEQYF. Written as DNA, the CDR3 is TGTGCCAGCTCACTTAGCGGCTCCTACGAGCAGTACTTC.

The table lists this clone with a few counts. The chain carries TRBV27 and TRBJ2-5; D gene unclear. V was clipped by 5 bases and J by 6 bases, with 13 bases between them. The CDR3 contains 13 residues. Germline loops: CDR1 MNHEY, CDR2 SMNVEV (reference sequence). The CDR3 nucleotides read TGTGCCAGCAGTCCCACCAGGTGGCAGACCCAGTACTTC. It codes for CASSPTRWQTQYF.

The chain combines TRBV25-1 with TRBJ2-3; possibly TRBD1 for D (5 bases). The CDR3 sequence is 16 residues long. Looked up from germline, CDR1 is MGHDK and CDR2 is SYGVNS. V dropped 1 base and J dropped 3 bases, with 14 bases sitting between them. The DNA for the CDR3 is TGTGCCAGCAGTGAATGGGGCGCCCTTTTGACAGATACGCAGTATTTT. It is translated as CASSEWGALLTDTQYF.

This clone was picked up a small number of times. V and J are TRBV4-3 and TRBJ2-7; 8 bases align to TRBD2. The CDR3 totals 18 residues. Germline CDR1 reads LGHNA; CDR2 reads YSLEER. J lost 3 bases, V lost 0 bases, and 13 bases had no gene match. As DNA, the CDR3 is TGCGCCAGCAGCCAAGATCTGGTTAGCGGGGAGGCGGGCTACGAGCAGTACTTC. This sequence encodes CASSQDLVSGEAGYEQYF.

This clone was found a few times. The V gene is TRBV2, the J gene TRBJ2-4; TRBD1 might be the D (7 bases). Per germline, CDR1 SNHLY and CDR2 FYNNEI. Between the trimmed V and J ends, which lost 6 bases and 1 base, there was a span of 10 bases. This CDR3 is 14 amino acids long. The CDR3 reads CASRAGGAKNIQYF. DNA of the CDR3: TGTGCCAGCAGAGCAGGGGGGGCCAAAAACATTCAGTACTTC. Combining the CDR3 with reference TRBV2 and TRBJ2-4 gives the whole variable domain EPEVTQTPSHQVTQMGQEVILRCVPISNHLYFYWYRQILGQKVEFLVSFYNNEISEKSEIFDDQFSVERPDGSNFTLKIRSTKLEDSAMYFCASRAGGAKNIQYFGAGTRLSVL.

The rearrangement links TRBV28 to TRBJ2-5; 8 bases are shared with TRBD1. J gave up 9 bases and V 6 bases, and 12 bases lay outside the gene matches. The CDR3 sequence is 14 residues long. From germline, CDR1 is MDHEN and CDR2 SYDVKM. The CDR3 sequence is CASRDGQGTSAQYF. The CDR3 DNA reads TGTGCCAGCAGAGATGGACAGGGAACCTCGGCCCAGTACTTC. Full variable domain (outside the CDR3, taken from reference TRBV28 and TRBJ2-5): DVKVTQSSRYLVKRTGEKVFLECVQDMDHENMFWYRQDPGLGLRLIYFSYDVKMKEKGDIPEGYSVSREKKERFSLILESASTNQTSMYLCASRDGQGTSAQYFGPGTRLLVL.

V gene TRBV10-3 combines with J gene TRBJ2-3; 14 positions match TRBD2. The CDR3 runs 17 residues. J lost 3 bases, V lost 6 bases, and 8 bases had no gene match. Germline-derived CDR1 and CDR2 are ENHRY and SYGVKD. The CDR3 reads CAISRLAGGPSTDTQYF. The CDR3, as DNA: TGTGCCATCAGCAGACTAGCGGGAGGGCCGTCGACAGATACGCAGTATTTT.

The rearrangement links TRBV11-1 to TRBJ2-1; D perhaps matches TRBD1 (6 bases). Germline V gene lookup returns CDR1 SGHAT and CDR2 FQDESV (reference sequence). V dropped 3 bases and J dropped 6 bases, with 9 bases sitting between them. CDR3 length: 13 amino acids. CDR3 sequence (DNA): TGTGCCAGCAGCTTCTCAGGGGTCAATGAGCAGTTCTTC. Amino acids: CASSFSGVNEQFF.

The V and J genes are TRBV11-3 and TRBJ2-1, with TRBD2 matching 10 bases. CDR1 is SGHNT and CDR2 is YENEEA in the germline V gene. V was clipped by 1 base and J by 10 bases; unmatched bases: 16. The CDR3 length is 18 residues. The CDR3 coding sequence is TGTGCCAGCAGCTTAGCGTTTAGCAGGACTAGCGGCCCCCCGGAGCAGTTCTTC. It is translated as CASSLAFSRTSGPPEQFF.

A few counts support this clone. Other DNA sequences in the same sample also yield this CDR3. V usage is TRBV4-2 and J usage is TRBJ2-1; TRBD2 matches 11 bases. The J segment lost 3 bases and the V segment lost 1 base, leaving 5 bases of the junction unmatched. This CDR3 has 17 residues. Per germline, CDR1 LGHNA and CDR2 YNFKEQ. The CDR3 DNA reads as TGTGCCAGCAGCCAAGCTTCCGGGACTAGCGGCTACAATGAGCAGTTCTTC. Translation: CASSQASGTSGYNEQFF.

This clone was seen a few times. The chain has TRBV18 and TRBJ2-7, with TRBD1 matching 9 bases. Germline V gene sequence: CDR1 KGHSH, CDR2 LQKENI. The CDR3 runs to 16 residues. V lost 4 bases and J lost 6; bases outside the gene matches: 13. The CDR3 region is CASSLISTGQGLEQYF. CDR3 nucleotides: TGTGCCAGCTCACTAATTTCAACGGGACAGGGCCTCGAGCAGTACTTC.

The chain has TRBV5-8 and TRBJ2-5; no clear D gene. The CDR3 is made up of 14 amino acids. The germline gives CDR1 SGHTS, CDR2 YDEGEE. Trimming cost V 6 bases and J 1 base, with 13 bases left between them. CDR3 in DNA: TGTGCCAGCAATCCGCTGGGGTCCCAAGAGACCCAGTACTTC. Amino acids: CASNPLGSQETQYF.

This clone has a handful of counts. The V call is TRBV2, the J call TRBJ2-5, with 9 bases lining up with TRBD2. Trimming removed 8 bases from V and 2 bases from J; junction bases left unmatched: 12. There are 16 residues in the CDR3. CDR1 is SNHLY and CDR2 is FYNNEI in the germline V gene. DNA for the CDR3: TGTGCCAGCTGGGTGGCTAGCGGGATGATACAAGAGACCCAGTACTTC. Encoded protein: CASWVASGMIQETQYF.

This rearrangement joins TRBV27 to TRBJ2-1, with D perhaps TRBD2 (5 bases). Germline V CDR1 and CDR2: MNHEY, SMNVEV (reference sequence). V was cut by 6 bases and J by 12 bases, with 24 bases left in between. The length of the CDR3 is 15 residues. CDR3 DNA sequence: TGTGCCAGCAGCCTAACGATCGGACTGTCCCGTGGGCAGTTCTTC. The encoded protein is CASSLTIGLSRGQFF.

J is TRBJ2-5 and V is TRBV18; no firm D call. Germline CDR1 reads KGHSH; CDR2 reads LQKENI. This CDR3 is 13 amino acids long. V lost 1 base, J lost 11 bases, and 14 bases lay in between. CDR3 residues: CASSPQEGHEQYF. The DNA for the CDR3 is TGTGCCAGCTCACCACAGGAAGGGCATGAGCAGTACTTC.

This clone was counted a few times. The rearrangement joins TRBV19 to TRBJ1-2; D gene unclear. The length of the CDR3 is 14 residues. From germline, CDR1 is LNHDA and CDR2 SQIVND (reference sequence). Trimming took 3 bases from V and 4 from J, leaving 12 bases between them. The CDR3 bases are TGTGCCAGTAGTATCTATTCCGAAACCTATGGCTACACCTTC. Its translation is CASSIYSETYGYTF.

This chain's CDR3 is CSVEGFRGYTF. As DNA, the CDR3 is TGCAGCGTTGAAGGGTTTCGTGGCTACACCTTC. V gene TRBV29-1 combines with J gene TRBJ1-2; no definite D call. There are 11 residues in the CDR3. Germline V gene lookup returns CDR1 SQVTM and CDR2 ANQGSEA. V was pared by 1 base and J by 7 bases, with 7 bases between.

This chain connects TRBV28 to TRBJ1-5; D remains ambiguous. V was pared by 6 bases and J by 6 bases, with 9 bases between. The CDR3 extends over 12 amino acids. Germline assignment: CDR1 MDHEN and CDR2 SYDVKM. The CDR3: CASSPSIQPQHF. The CDR3, as DNA: TGTGCCAGCAGCCCCTCCATTCAGCCCCAGCATTTT.

The gene calls are TRBV7-2 and TRBJ1-3; TRBD1 aligns across 9 bases. CDR1 and CDR2 from the germline V gene are SGHTA and FQGNSA. There are 19 residues in the CDR3. Trimming took 0 bases from V and 4 from J; bases not matched to a gene: 13. The CDR3 protein is CASSLALRGQGTSGNTIYF. In nucleotides, the CDR3 is TGTGCCAGCAGCTTAGCGTTACGGGGACAGGGAACCTCCGGAAACACCATATATTTT. Supplemented by reference TRBV7-2 and TRBJ1-3, the full variable domain reads GAGVSQSPSNKVTEKGKDVELRCDPISGHTALYWYRQSLGQGLEFLIYFQGNSAPDKSGLPSDRFSAERTGGSVSTLTIQRTQQEDSAVYLCASSLALRGQGTSGNTIYFGEGSWLTVV.

This clone was counted only a few times. This sequence joins TRBV23-1 and TRBJ2-1; the match to TRBD2 covers 12 bases. TRBV23-1 is an ORF; its function is uncertain. The length of the CDR3 is 22 residues. V dropped 5 bases and J dropped 3; count of bases not matched to a gene: 23. The CDR3 loop reads CASSKTPKQGCRTSGDYNEQFF. The CDR3, as DNA: TGCGCCAGCAGTAAAACCCCAAAACAGGGATGTCGGACTAGCGGGGACTACAATGAGCAGTTCTTC.

This clone was seen a handful of times. Other DNA sequences within the sample encode an identical CDR3. V is TRBV18 and J is TRBJ2-5, with 8 bases that match TRBD2. The CDR3 loop spans 15 amino acids. Germline assignment: CDR1 KGHSH and CDR2 LQKENI. After removal of 3 bases from V and 2 bases from J, the junction contained 5 bases not matched to a gene. CDR3 residues: CASSPQLAAQETQYF. The CDR3 nucleotides read TGTGCCAGCTCACCCCAACTAGCGGCACAAGAGACCCAGTACTTC. The whole variable domain, filled in from reference TRBV18 and TRBJ2-5, reads NAGVMQNPRHLVRRRGQEARLRCSPMKGHSHVYWYRQLPEEGLKFMVYLQKENIIDESGMPKERFSAEFPKEGPSILRIQQVVRGDSAAYFCASSPQLAAQETQYFGPGTRLLVL.

This rearrangement joins TRBV11-2 to TRBJ2-1, with D maybe TRBD1 (5 bases). The germline CDR1 and CDR2 sequences are SGHAT and FQNNGV. Trimming removed 0 bases from V and 4 bases from J, with 7 bases in between. The CDR3 spans 14 residues. The CDR3 loop reads CASSLDRAYNEQFF. CDR3 nucleotide sequence: TGTGCCAGCAGCTTAGACAGGGCTTACAATGAGCAGTTCTTC.

This clone was counted between two and nine times. The chain links TRBV5-1 to TRBJ1-1; D uncertain. Germline values: CDR1 SGHRS, CDR2 YFSETQ. V was shortened by 4 bases and J by 0 bases, with 13 bases between the two germline ends. This CDR3 comprises 15 residues. CDR3 sequence (DNA): TGCGCCAGCAGCGTGGACGGGTGGGTGAACACTGAAGCTTTCTTT. Translation: CASSVDGWVNTEAFF.